The 4 T cell receptor beta chains reported below all come from one sample, sequenced in a study of T-cell memory formation after mild COVID-19. TCRdb fed the 5' RACE reads into MiXCR, producing one record per CDR3 protein. Of about 180,000 distinct CDR3 sequences in the sample, around 15% are singletons; the top ten hold around 2%. Sequencing input: PBMCs or a T cell subset sorted from them (not recorded which). These receptors all come from an adult woman who had mild COVID-19 (a few samples of this study predate the infection). Cell type and time point are not known.

This clonotype occurred a few times. The chain combines TRBV12-3 or TRBV12-4 with TRBJ2-1, with 7 bases aligning to TRBD1. V lost 3 bases and J lost 4; bases outside the gene matches: 9. The CDR3 spans 16 residues. The DNA of the CDR3 is TGTGCCAGCAGTTTGGGAGAGGGACAGACTTACAATGAGCAGTTCTTC. Protein product: CASSLGEGQTYNEQFF.

In regard to this clonotype: Mismatch with germline at one junction end may stem from a read error. The J gene is TRBJ2-2, the V gene TRBV6-2 or TRBV6-3; 10 nucleotides match TRBD2. From germline, CDR1 is MNHEY and CDR2 SVGEGT. CDR3 size: 18 residues. CDR3 nucleotide sequence: TGTGCCAGCAGTGACTCCCGGCGGCTAGCGGGAGTCACCGGGGAGCTGTTTTTT. This sequence encodes CASSDSRRLAGVTGELFF.

In this sample, this clonotype turned up a few times. This rearrangement joins TRBV10-3 to TRBJ2-3, with 7 nucleotides matching TRBD2. Trimming took 0 bases from V and 1 from J; bases not matched to a gene: 4. Germline CDR1 and CDR2: ENHRY and SYGVKD. The CDR3 length is 16 residues. CDR3 sequence reads: CAISESTSPGTDTQYF. For the CDR3, the DNA is TGTGCCATCAGTGAGTCGACTAGCCCCGGCACAGATACGCAGTATTTT.

The chain joins TRBV3-1 to TRBJ1-2, with D possibly being TRBD1 (6 bases). V lost 4 bases and J lost 4, with 10 bases in between. CDR3 length: 13 amino acids. The germline gives CDR1 LGHDT, CDR2 YNNKEL (reference sequence). CDR3 in amino acids: CASSLNRAYGYTF. In nucleotides, the CDR3 is TGTGCCAGCAGCCTTAACAGGGCCTATGGCTACACCTTC.